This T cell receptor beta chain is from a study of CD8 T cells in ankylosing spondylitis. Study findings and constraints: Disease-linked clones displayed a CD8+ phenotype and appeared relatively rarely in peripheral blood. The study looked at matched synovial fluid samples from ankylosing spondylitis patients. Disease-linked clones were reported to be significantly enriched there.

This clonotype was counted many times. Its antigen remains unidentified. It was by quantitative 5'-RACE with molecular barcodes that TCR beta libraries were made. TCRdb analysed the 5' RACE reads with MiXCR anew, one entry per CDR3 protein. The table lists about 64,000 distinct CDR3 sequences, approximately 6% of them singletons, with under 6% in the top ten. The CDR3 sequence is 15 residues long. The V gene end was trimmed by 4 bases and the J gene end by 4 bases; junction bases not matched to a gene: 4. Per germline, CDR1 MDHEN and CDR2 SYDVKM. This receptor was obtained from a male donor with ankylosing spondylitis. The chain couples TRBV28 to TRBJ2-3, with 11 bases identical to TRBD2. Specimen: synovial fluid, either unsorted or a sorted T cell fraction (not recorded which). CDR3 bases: TGTGCCAGCAGTTCACTAGCGGGAGAGCCAGATACGCAGTATTTT. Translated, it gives CASSSLAGEPDTQYF.